The source of this T cell receptor (beta chain) is a study (dated by TCRdb to between 2015 and 2016). The protocol used for the library was RT-PCR. Sequencing instrument: Illumina MiSeq. Clones were called with MiXCR by TCRdb after fastp trimmed the public reads at Q25, and only in-frame beta chains were retained. Each entry is one CDR3 protein sequence, shown with its most common DNA and genes. A total of about 680,000 distinct CDR3 sequences appear in this sample, 13% to 15% of them only once. The top ten hold roughly 3.9% of the sample. This clonotype was detected many times. The antigen it recognizes is unknown. No base quality information exists; no much larger clone differs at one position. The TCR comes from a female donor in good health, serving as a healthy control. The source material was memory CD4+ T cells from blood.

The CDR3 in this case is CSVWTGPNTEAFF. The nucleotide sequence reads as follows: TGCAGCGTCTGGACAGGGCCGAACACTGAAGCTTTCTTT. The rearranged chain carries TRBV29-1 and TRBJ1-1; TRBD1 lines up with 8 middle nucleotides. V and J are trimmed by 6 bases and 1 base, and the gene matches miss 4 bases of the junction. Spanning cysteine to phenylalanine, the CDR3 consists of 13 amino acids. CDR3 DNA is the only sequence kept; it has 39 bases, read in frame from the first base. The germline V gene encodes CDR1 SQVTM and CDR2 ANQGSEA.